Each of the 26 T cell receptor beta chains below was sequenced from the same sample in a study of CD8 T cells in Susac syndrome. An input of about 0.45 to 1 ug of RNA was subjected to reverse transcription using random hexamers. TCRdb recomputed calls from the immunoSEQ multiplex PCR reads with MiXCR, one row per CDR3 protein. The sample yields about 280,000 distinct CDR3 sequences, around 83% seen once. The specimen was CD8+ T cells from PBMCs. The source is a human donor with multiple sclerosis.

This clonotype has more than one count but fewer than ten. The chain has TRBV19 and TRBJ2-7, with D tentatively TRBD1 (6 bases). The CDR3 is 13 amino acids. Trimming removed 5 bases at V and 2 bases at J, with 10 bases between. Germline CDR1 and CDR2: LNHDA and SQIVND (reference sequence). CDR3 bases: TGTGCCAGTAGTCCACAGGGTACCTACGAGCAGTACTTC. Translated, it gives CASSPQGTYEQYF. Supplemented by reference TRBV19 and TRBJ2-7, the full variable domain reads DGGITQSPKYLFRKEGQNVTLSCEQNLNHDAMYWYRQDPGQGLRLIYYSQIVNDFQKGDIAEGYSVSREKKESFPLTVTSAQKNPTAFYLCASSPQGTYEQYFGPGTRLTVT.

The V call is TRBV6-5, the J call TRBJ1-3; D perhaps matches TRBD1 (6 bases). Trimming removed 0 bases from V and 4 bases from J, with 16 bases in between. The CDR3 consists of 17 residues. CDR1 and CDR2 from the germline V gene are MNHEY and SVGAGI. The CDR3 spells CASSYSVRGGAGNTIYF. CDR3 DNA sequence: TGTGCCAGCAGTTACTCGGTCAGGGGTGGGGCAGGAAACACCATATATTTT.

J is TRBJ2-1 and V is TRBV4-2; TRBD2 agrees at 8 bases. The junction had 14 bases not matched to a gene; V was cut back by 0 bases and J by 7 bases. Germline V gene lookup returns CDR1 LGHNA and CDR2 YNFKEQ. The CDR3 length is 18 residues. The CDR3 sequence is CASSQDRRVAGGRNEQFF. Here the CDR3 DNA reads TGTGCCAGCAGCCAAGATCGGAGGGTGGCGGGAGGCCGAAATGAGCAGTTCTTC.

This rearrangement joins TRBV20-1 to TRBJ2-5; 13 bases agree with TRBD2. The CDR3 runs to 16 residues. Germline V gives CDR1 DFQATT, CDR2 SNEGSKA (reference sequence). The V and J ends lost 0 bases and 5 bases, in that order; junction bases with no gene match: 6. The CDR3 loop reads CSARELAGGDLETQYF. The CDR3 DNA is TGCAGTGCTAGAGAACTAGCGGGAGGGGATCTGGAGACCCAGTACTTC.

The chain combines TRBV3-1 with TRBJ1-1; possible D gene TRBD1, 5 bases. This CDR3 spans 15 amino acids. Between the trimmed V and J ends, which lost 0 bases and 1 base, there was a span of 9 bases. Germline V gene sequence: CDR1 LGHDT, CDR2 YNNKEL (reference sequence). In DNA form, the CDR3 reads TGTGCCAGCAGCCAAGATAAGGGACCGAACACTGAAGCTTTCTTT. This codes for CASSQDKGPNTEAFF.

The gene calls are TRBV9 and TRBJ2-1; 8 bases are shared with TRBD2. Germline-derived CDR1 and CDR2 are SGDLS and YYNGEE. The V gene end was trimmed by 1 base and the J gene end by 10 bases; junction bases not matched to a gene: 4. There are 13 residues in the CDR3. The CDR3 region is CASSVPTSGEQFF. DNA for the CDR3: TGTGCCAGCAGCGTACCTACTAGCGGCGAGCAGTTCTTC.

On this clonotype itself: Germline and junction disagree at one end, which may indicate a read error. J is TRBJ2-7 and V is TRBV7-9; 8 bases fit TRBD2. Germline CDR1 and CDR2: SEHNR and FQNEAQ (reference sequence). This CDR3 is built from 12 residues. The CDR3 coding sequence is TGTGCCAGCAGCGTAGCGGGGAACGAGCAGTACTTC. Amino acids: CASSVAGNEQYF.

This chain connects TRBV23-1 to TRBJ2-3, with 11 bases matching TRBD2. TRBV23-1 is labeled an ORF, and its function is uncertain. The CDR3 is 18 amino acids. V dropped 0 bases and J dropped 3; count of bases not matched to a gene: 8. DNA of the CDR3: TGCGCCAGCAGTCAATCGGTTTTTCGACTAGCGGGAACAGATACGCAGTATTTT. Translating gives CASSQSVFRLAGTDTQYF.

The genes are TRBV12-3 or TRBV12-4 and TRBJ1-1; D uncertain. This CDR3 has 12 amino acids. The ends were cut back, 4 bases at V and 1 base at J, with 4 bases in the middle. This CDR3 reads CASSSENTEAFF. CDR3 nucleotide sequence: TGTGCCAGCAGTTCAGAGAACACTGAAGCTTTCTTT.

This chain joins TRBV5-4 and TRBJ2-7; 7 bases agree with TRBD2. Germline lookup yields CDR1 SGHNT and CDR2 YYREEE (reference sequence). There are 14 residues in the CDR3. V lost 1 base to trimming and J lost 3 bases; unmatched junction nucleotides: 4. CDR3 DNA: TGTGCCAGCAGCTTGAGGACTAGGGTCTACGAGCAGTACTTC. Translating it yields CASSLRTRVYEQYF.

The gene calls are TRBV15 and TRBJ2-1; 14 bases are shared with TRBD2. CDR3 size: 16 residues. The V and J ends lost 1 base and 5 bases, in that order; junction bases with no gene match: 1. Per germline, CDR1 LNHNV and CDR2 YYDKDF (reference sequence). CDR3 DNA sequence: TGTGCCACCAGCAGAGGACTAGCGGGAGGGGACAATGAGCAGTTCTTC. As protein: CATSRGLAGGDNEQFF.

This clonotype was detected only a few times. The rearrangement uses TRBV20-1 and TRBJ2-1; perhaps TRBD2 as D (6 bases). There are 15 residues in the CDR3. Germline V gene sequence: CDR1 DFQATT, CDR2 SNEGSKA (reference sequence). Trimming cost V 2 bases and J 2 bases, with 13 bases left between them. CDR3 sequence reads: CSARRREVAYNEQFF. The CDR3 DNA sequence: TGCAGTGCTAGACGTAGGGAGGTCGCCTACAATGAGCAGTTCTTC.

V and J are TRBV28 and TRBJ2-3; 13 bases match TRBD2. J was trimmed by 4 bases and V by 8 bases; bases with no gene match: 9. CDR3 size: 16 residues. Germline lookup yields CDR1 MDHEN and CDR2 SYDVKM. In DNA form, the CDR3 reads TGTGCCAGCTTGCCCGGACTAGCGGGAGCCCCAGATACGCAGTATTTT. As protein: CASLPGLAGAPDTQYF.

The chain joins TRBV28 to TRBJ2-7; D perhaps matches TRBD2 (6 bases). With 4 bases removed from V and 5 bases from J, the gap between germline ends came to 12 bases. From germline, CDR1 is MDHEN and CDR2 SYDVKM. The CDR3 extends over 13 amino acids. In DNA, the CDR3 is TGTGCCAGCAGTTGGGACCGGAGGGACGAGCAGTACTTC. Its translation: CASSWDRRDEQYF.

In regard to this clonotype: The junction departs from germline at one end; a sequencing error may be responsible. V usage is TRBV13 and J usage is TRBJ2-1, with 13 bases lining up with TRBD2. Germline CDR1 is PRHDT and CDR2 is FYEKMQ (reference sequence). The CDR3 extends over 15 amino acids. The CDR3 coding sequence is TGTGCCAGCAGCTTCACTAGCGGGAGGGCAGATGAGCAGCTCTTC. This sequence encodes CASSFTSGRADEQLF.

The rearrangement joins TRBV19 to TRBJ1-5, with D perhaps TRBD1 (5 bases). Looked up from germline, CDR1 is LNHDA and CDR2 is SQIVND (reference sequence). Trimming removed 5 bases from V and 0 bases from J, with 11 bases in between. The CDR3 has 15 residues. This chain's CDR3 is CASSGGSYSNQPQHF. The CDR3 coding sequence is TGTGCCAGTAGTGGGGGGTCGTATAGCAATCAGCCCCAGCATTTT.

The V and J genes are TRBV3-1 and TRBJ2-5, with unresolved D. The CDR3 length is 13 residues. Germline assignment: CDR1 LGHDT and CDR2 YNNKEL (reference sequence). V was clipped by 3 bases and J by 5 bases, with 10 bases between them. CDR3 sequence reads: CASSHSPPETQYF. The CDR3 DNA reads TGTGCCAGCAGCCACTCGCCTCCGGAGACCCAGTACTTC.

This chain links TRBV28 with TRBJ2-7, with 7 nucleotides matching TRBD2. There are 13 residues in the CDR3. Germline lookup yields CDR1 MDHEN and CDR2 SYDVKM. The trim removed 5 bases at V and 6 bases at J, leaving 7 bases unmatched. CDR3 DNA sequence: TGTGCCAGCAGTAACCAATTAGCGGGCGAGCAGTACTTC. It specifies CASSNQLAGEQYF.

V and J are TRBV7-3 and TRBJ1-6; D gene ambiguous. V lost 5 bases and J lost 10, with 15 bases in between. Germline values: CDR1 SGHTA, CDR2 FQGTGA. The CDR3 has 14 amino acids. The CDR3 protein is CASSLPTSESPLHF. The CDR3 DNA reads TGTGCCAGCAGCCTACCCACATCGGAATCACCCCTCCACTTT.

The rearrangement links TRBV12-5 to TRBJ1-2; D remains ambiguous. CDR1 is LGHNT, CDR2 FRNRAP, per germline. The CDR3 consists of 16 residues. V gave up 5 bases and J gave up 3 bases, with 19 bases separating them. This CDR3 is CASGPPRRSGYYGYTF. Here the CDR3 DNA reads TGTGCTAGTGGTCCACCTCGCAGGTCGGGTTACTATGGCTACACCTTC.

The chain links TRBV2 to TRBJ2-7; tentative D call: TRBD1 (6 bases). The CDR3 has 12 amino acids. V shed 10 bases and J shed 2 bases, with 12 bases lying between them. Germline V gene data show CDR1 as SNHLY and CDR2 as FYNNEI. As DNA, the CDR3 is TGTGCCATCGTACAGGGCACCTACGAGCAGTACTTC. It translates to CAIVQGTYEQYF.

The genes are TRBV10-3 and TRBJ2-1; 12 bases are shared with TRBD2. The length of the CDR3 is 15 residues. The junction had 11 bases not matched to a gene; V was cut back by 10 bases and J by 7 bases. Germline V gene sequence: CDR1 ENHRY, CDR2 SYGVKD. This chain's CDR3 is CATLVGLAGRNEQFF. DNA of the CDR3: TGTGCCACCCTGGTCGGACTAGCGGGAAGAAATGAGCAGTTCTTC.

CDR3 sequence reads: CASSSRDSYQETQYF. The CDR3 nucleotides read TGTGCCAGCAGCTCCCGGGACAGTTACCAAGAGACCCAGTACTTC. The chain is built from TRBV7-8 and TRBJ2-5; TRBD1 matches 7 bases. This CDR3 has 15 residues. Germline trimming cut 4 bases from V and 0 bases from J; bases unmatched to any gene: 5. CDR1 is SGHVS, CDR2 FQNEAQ, per germline.

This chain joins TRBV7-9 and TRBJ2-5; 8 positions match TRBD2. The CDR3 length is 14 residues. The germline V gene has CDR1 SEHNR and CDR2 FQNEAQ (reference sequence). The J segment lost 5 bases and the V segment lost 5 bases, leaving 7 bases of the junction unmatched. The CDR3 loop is CASSGGTSRETQYF. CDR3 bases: TGTGCCAGCAGCGGTGGGACTAGTCGCGAGACCCAGTACTTC.

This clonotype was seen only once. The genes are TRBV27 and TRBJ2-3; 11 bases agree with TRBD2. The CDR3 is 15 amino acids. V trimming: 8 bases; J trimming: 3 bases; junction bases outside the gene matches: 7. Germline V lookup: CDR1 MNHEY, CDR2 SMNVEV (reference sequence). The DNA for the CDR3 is TGTGCCAGCGGGCGGGGACTAGCGGCAACAGATACGCAGTATTTT. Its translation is CASGRGLAATDTQYF.

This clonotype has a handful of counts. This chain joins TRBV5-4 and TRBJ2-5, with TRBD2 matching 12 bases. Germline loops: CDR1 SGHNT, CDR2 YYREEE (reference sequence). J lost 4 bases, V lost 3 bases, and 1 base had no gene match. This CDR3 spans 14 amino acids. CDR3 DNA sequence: TGTGCCAGCAGCTGGACTAGCGGGGCAGAGACCCAGTACTTC. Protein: CASSWTSGAETQYF.